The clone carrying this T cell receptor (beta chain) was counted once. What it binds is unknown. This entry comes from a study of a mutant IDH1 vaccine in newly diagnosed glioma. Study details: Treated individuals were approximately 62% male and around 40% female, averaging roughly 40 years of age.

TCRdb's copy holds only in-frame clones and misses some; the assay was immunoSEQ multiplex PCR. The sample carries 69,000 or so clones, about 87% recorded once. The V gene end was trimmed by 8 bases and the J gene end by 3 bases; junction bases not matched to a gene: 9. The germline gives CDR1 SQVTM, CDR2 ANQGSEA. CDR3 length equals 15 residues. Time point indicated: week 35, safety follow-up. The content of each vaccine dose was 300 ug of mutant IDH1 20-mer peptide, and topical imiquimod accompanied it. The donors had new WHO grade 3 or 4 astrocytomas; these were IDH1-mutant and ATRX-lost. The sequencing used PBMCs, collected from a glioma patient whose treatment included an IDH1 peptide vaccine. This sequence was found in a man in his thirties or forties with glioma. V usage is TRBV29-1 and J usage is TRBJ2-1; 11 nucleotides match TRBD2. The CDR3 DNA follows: TGCAGCTTAATCAGACTAGCGGGGATCTACAATGAGCAGTTCTTC. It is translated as CSLIRLAGIYNEQFF.